This TCR beta chain was sequenced for a study of T-cell memory formation after mild COVID-19. Germline V gives CDR1 KGHDR, CDR2 SFDVKD. The ends lost 4 bases at V and 4 bases at J; junction bases unmatched: 4. The CDR3 covers 14 residues. Notes on the study in general: Some responding clones appeared in pre-infection memory, suggesting cross-reactive memory joined. Contracting clones from day 15 to 85 showed balanced CD4/CD8; later expanders favored CD4+.

One entry per CDR3 protein results from TCRdb running MiXCR on the 5' RACE reads. The table shows 250,000 to 300,000 distinct CDR3 sequences, with around 16% occurring only once. In the case of this clonotype: The antigen remains undetermined.

Specimen: PBMCs or a T cell subset sorted from them (not recorded which). The receptor was isolated from a man aged 18 to 29 who had mild COVID-19 (a few samples of this study predate the infection). Cell type and time point are not known. The chain links TRBV24-1 to TRBJ2-3, with 7 bases identical to TRBD1. The CDR3 DNA is TGTGCCACCAGTGAACAGGGGTTCTCAGATACGCAGTATTTT. Translating gives CATSEQGFSDTQYF.